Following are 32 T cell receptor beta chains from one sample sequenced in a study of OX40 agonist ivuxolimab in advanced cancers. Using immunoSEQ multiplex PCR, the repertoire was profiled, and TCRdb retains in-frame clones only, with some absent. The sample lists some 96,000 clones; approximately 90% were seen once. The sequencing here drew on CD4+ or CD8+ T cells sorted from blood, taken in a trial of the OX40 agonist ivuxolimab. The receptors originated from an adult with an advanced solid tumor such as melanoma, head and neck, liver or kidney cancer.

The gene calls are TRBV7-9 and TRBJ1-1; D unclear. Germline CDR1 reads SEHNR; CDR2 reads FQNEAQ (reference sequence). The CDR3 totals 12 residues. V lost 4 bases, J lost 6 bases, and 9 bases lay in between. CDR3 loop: CASSSRPSEAFF. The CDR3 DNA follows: TGTGCCAGCAGCTCCCGGCCCTCTGAAGCTTTCTTT. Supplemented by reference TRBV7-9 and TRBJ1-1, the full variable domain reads DTGVSQNPRHKITKRGQNVTFRCDPISEHNRLYWYRQTLGQGPEFLTYFQNEAQLEKSRLLSDRFSAERPKGSFSTLEIQRTEQGDSAMYLCASSSRPSEAFFGQGTRLTVV.

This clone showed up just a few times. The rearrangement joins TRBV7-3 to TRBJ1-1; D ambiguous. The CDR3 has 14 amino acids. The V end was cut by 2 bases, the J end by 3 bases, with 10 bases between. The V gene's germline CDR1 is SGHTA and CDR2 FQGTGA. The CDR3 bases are TGTGCCAGCAGCTTAGGAGGGCTCCACACTGAAGCTTTCTTT. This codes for CASSLGGLHTEAFF.

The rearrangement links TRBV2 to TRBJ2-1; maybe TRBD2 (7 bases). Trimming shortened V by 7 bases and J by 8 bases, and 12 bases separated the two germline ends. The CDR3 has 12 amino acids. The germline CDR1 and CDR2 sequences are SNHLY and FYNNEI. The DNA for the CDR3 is TGTGCCAGCAACGGGGGGCGCGATGAGCAGTTCTTC. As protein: CASNGGRDEQFF.

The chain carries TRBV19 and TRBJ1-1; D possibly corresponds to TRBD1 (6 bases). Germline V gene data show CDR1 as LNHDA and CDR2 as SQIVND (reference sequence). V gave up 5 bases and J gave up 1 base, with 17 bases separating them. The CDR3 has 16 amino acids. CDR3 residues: CASSPLGGGGNTEAFF. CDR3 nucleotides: TGTGCCAGTAGTCCCCTGGGGGGCGGGGGGAACACTGAAGCTTTCTTT.

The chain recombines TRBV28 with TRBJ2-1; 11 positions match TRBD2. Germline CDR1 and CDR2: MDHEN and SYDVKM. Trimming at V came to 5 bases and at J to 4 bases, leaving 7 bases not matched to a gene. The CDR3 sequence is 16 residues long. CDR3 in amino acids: CASSPPLAGGYNEQFF. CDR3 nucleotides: TGTGCCAGCAGTCCCCCCCTAGCGGGAGGATACAATGAGCAGTTCTTC.

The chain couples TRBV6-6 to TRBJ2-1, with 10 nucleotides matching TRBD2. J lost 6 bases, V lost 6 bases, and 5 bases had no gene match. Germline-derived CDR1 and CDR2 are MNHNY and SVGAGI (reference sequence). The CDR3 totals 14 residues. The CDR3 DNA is TGTGCCAGCAGCCGACTAGCGGGCCGCAATGAGCAGTTCTTC. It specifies CASSRLAGRNEQFF.

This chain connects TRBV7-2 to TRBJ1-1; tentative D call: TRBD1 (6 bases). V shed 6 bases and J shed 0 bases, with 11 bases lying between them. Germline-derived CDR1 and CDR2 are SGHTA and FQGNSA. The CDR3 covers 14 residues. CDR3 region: CASRQQGMNTEAFF. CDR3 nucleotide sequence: TGTGCCAGCAGACAACAGGGCATGAACACTGAAGCTTTCTTT.

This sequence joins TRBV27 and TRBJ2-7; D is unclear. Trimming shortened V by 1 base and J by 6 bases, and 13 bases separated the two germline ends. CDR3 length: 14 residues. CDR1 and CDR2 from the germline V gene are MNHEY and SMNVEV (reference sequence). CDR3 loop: CASSLFSGKGEQYF. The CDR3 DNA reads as TGTGCCAGCAGTTTATTCTCAGGTAAAGGCGAGCAGTACTTC.

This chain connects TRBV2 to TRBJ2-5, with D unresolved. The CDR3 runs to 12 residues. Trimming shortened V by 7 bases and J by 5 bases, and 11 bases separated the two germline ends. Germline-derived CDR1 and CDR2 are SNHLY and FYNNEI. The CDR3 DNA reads TGTGCCAGCAATGACCCTGGGGAGACCCAGTACTTC. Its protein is CASNDPGETQYF.

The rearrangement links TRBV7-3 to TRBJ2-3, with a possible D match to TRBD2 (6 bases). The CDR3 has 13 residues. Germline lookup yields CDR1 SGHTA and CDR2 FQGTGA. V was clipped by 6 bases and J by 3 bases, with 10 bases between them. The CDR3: CASRDSGTDTQYF. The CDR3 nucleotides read TGTGCCAGCAGGGATAGCGGAACAGATACGCAGTATTTT.

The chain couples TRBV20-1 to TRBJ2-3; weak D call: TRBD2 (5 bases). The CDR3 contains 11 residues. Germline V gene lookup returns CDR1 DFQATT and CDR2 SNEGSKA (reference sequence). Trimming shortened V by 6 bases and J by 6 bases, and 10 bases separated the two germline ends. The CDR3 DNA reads TGCAGTGCAGCACTAGGGGATACGCAGTATTTT. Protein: CSAALGDTQYF.

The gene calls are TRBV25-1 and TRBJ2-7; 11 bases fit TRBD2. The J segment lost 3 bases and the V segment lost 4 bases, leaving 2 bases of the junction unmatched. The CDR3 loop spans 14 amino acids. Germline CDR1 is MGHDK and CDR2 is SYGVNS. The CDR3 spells CASSAGTSGYEQYF. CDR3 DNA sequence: TGTGCCAGCAGTGCGGGGACTAGCGGCTACGAGCAGTACTTC.

The CDR3 sequence: CASSSQGYEAFF. CDR3 sequence (DNA): TGTGCCAGCAGCTCCCAGGGATATGAAGCTTTCTTT. The chain links TRBV5-4 to TRBJ1-1; possibly TRBD1 for D (5 bases). CDR1 and CDR2 from the germline V gene are SGHNT and YYREEE (reference sequence). This CDR3 is 12 amino acids long. V lost 3 bases and J 7 bases, leaving 10 bases between the germline ends.

CDR3 protein: CASSLLGGVGSEAFF. The CDR3, as DNA: TGTGCCAGCAGTTTATTAGGTGGGGTCGGCAGCGAAGCTTTCTTT. The chain carries TRBV28 and TRBJ1-1; D remains ambiguous. Between the trimmed V and J ends, which lost 1 base and 8 bases, there was a span of 17 bases. The germline V gene encodes CDR1 MDHEN and CDR2 SYDVKM. The length of the CDR3 is 15 residues.

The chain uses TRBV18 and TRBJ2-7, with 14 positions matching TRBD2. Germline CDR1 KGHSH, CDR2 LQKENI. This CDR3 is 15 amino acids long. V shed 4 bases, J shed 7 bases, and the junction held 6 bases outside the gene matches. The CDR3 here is CASSLGTSGSKEQYF. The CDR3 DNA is TGTGCCAGCTCACTTGGGACTAGCGGGAGCAAAGAGCAGTACTTC.

The CDR3 protein is CASSYAPKSSGYTF. Here the CDR3 DNA reads TGTGCCAGCAGTTACGCTCCCAAGAGTTCTGGCTACACCTTC. The chain is built from TRBV6-6 and TRBJ1-2; no definite D call. Trimming removed 2 bases from V and 7 bases from J, with 14 bases in between. The length of the CDR3 is 14 residues. CDR1 and CDR2 from the germline V gene are MNHNY and SVGAGI (reference sequence).

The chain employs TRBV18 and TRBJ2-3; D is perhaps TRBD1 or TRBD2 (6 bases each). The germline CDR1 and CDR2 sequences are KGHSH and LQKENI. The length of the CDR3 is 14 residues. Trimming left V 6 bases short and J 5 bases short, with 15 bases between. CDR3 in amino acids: CASSPTGGRDTQYF. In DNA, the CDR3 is TGTGCCAGCTCTCCTACCGGGGGCCGAGATACGCAGTATTTT.

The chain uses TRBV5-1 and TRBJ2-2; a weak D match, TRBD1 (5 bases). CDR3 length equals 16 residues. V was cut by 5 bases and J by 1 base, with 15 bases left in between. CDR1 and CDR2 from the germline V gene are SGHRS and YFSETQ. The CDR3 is CASSFRATRNTGELFF. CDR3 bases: TGCGCCAGCAGTTTCAGGGCAACCAGGAACACCGGGGAGCTGTTTTTT.

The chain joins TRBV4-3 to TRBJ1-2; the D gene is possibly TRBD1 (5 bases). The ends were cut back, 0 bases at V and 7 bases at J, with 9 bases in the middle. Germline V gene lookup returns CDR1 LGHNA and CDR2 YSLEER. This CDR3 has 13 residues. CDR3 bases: TGCGCCAGCAGCCAAGATGCGGGGGGTGGCTACACCTTC. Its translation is CASSQDAGGGYTF.

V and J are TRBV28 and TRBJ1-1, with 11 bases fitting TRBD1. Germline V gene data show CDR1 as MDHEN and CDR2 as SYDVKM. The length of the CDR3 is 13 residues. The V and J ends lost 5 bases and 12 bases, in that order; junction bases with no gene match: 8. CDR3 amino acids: CASSPRDRGTTFF. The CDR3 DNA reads TGTGCCAGCAGTCCTCGGGACAGGGGGACAACTTTCTTT.

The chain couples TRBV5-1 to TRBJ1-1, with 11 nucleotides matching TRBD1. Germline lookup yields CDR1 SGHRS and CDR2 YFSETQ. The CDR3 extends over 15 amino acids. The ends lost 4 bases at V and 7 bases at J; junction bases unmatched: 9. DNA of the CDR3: TGCGCCAGCAGCCTCTGGACAGGGGGCATGGGTGAAGCTTTCTTT. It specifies CASSLWTGGMGEAFF.

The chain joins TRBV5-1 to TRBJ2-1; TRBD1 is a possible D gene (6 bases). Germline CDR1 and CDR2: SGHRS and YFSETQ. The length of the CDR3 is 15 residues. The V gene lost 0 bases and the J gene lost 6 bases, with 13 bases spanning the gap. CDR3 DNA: TGCGCCAGCAGCTTGGGGCAGGGGCTGGGCAATGAGCAGTTCTTC. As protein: CASSLGQGLGNEQFF.

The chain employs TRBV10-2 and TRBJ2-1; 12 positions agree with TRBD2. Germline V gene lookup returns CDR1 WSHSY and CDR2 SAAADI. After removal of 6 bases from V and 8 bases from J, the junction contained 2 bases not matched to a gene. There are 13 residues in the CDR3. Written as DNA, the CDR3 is TGCGCCAGCAGGACTAGCGGGAGCCATGAGCAGTTCTTC. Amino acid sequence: CASRTSGSHEQFF.

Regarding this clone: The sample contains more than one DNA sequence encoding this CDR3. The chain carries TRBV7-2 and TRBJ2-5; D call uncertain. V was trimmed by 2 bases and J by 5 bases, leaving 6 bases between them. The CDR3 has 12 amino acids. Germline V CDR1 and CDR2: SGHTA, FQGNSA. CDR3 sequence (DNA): TGTGCCAGCAGCTTACCCCAGGAGACCCAGTACTTC. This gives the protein CASSLPQETQYF. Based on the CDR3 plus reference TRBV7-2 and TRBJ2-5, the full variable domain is GAGVSQSPSNKVTEKGKDVELRCDPISGHTALYWYRQSLGQGLEFLIYFQGNSAPDKSGLPSDRFSAERTGGSVSTLTIQRTQQEDSAVYLCASSLPQETQYFGPGTRLLVL.

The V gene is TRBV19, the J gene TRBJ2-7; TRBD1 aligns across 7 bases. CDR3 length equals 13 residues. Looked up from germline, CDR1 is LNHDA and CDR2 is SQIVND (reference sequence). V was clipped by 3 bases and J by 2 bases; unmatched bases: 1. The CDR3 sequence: CASSITGAYEQYF. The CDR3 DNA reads TGTGCCAGTAGTATTACAGGGGCCTACGAGCAGTACTTC.

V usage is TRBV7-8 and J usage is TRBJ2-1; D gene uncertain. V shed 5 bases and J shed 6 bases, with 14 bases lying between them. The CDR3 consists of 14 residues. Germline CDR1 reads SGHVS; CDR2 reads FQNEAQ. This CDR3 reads CASSPKSELNEQFF. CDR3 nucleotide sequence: TGTGCCAGCAGCCCAAAGTCGGAGCTCAATGAGCAGTTCTTC.

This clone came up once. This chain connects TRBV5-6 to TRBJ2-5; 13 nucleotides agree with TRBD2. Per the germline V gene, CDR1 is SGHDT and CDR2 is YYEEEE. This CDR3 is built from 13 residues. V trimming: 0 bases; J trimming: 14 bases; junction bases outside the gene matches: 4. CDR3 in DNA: TGTGCCAGCAGCTTGGGGACTAGCGGGAGAGAATACTTC. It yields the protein CASSLGTSGREYF. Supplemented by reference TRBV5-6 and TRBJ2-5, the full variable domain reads DAGVTQSPTHLIKTRGQQVTLRCSPKSGHDTVSWYQQALGQGPQFIFQYYEEEERQRGNFPDRFSGHQFPNYSSELNVNALLLGDSALYLCASSLGTSGREYFGPGTRLLVL.

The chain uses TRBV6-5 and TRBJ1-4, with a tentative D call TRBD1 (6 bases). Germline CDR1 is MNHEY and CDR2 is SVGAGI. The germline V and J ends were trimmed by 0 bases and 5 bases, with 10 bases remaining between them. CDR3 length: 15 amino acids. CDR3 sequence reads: CASSYSGRGNEKLFF. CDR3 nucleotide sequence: TGTGCCAGCAGTTACTCTGGGAGGGGGAATGAAAAACTGTTTTTT.

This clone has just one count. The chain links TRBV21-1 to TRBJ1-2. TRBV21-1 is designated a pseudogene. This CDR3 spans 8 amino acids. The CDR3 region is CADYGYTF. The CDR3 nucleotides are TGTGCGGACTATGGCTACACCTTC.

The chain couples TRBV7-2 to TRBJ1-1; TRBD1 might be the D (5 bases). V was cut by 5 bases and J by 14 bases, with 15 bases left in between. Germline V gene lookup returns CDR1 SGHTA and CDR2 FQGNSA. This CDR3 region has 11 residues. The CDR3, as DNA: TGTGCCAGCAGCACCGGGACGTCAGGATTCTTT. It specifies CASSTGTSGFF.

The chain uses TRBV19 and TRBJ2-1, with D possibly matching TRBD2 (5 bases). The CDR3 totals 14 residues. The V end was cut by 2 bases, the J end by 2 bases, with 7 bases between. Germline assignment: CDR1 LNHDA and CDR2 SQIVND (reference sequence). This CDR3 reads CASSIPGTYNEQFF. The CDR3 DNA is TGTGCCAGTAGTATACCGGGGACCTACAATGAGCAGTTCTTC.

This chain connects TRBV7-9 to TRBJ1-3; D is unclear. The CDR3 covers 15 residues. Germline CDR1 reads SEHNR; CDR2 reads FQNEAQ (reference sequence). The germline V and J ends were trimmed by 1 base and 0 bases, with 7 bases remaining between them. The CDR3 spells CASSLVSSSGNTIYF. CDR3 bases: TGTGCCAGCAGCTTAGTTAGCAGCTCTGGAAACACCATATATTTT. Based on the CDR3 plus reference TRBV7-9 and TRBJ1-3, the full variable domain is DTGVSQNPRHKITKRGQNVTFRCDPISEHNRLYWYRQTLGQGPEFLTYFQNEAQLEKSRLLSDRFSAERPKGSFSTLEIQRTEQGDSAMYLCASSLVSSSGNTIYFGEGSWLTVV.